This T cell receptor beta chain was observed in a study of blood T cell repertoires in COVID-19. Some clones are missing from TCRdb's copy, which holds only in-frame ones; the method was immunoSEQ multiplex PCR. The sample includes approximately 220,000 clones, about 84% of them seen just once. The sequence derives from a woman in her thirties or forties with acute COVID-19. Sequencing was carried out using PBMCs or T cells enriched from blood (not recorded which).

The DNA of the CDR3 is TGCGCCAGCAGCCAAGATCCCGAGACAGGGCAAAACCAAGAGACCCAGTACTTC. Encoded protein: CASSQDPETGQNQETQYF. J is TRBJ2-5 and V is TRBV4-1; 7 nucleotides line up with TRBD1. V shed 0 bases, J shed 0 bases, and the junction held 10 bases outside the gene matches. Per germline, CDR1 MGHRA and CDR2 YSYEKL. This CDR3 comprises 18 residues.